These 5 T cell receptor beta chains share one sample of origin, sequenced in a study of T cells in Graves' hyperthyroidism and ophthalmopathy (dated by TCRdb to between 2018 and 2021). The library relied on multiplex PCR. Sequencer: Illumina HiSeq 2000. The TCR beta CDR3 regions were amplified from the RNA transcripts. The TCR CDR3 was subjected to a first round of RT-PCR using the HTBI primer set and the Qiagen OneStep RT-PCR kit. The public reads were run again by TCRdb, first through fastp at Q25 and then through MiXCR, and only productive beta chains were kept. One record per CDR3 amino acid sequence lists the most common genes and DNA. The sample has 730,000 or so distinct CDR3 sequences on record, 15% to 20% of them singletons. The biggest ten clones account for about a sixth of the sample. The sample comprised blood. The origin of the receptors is a woman in her 50s with Graves' hyperthyroidism that later progressed to Graves' ophthalmopathy.

Turning to this clonotype: This CDR3 is missing its conserved last phenylalanine or tryptophan, likely due to a read error. The chain combines TRBV2 with TRBJ1-6, with 8 nucleotides matching TRBD1. V was pared by 3 bases and J by 14 bases, with 15 bases of the junction left unmatched. The CDR3 spans 16 residues. Looked up from germline, CDR1 is SNHLY and CDR2 is FYNNEI. Here the CDR3 reads CASSDLRRQGPRSLHL. CDR3 nucleotides: TGTGCCAGCAGTGACCTCCGGCGACAGGGGCCTCGGTCCCTCCACCTT.

This clonotype has ten or more counts. The J gene is TRBJ2-3, the V gene TRBV20-1, with TRBD2 matching over 16 bases. From germline, CDR1 is DFQATT and CDR2 SNEGSKA (reference sequence). This CDR3 contains 19 residues. Losses at the gene ends were 0 bases for V and 1 base for J; bases not matched to a gene: 7. The CDR3 DNA sequence: TGCAGTGCTAGAGATTTGGGACTAGCGGGGGGGCGCGGCACAGATACGCAGTATTTT. Its translation is CSARDLGLAGGRGTDTQYF.

This sequence joins TRBV19 and TRBJ1-1; TRBD1 agrees at 9 bases. Trimming at V came to 8 bases and at J to 11 bases, leaving 6 bases not matched to a gene. The CDR3 has 11 amino acids. Germline V lookup: CDR1 LNHDA, CDR2 SQIVND (reference sequence). CDR3 protein: CASHRGPWAFF. Here the CDR3 DNA reads TGTGCCAGTCACAGGGGGCCATGGGCTTTCTTT. Full variable domain (rest looked up from reference TRBV19 and TRBJ1-1): DGGITQSPKYLFRKEGQNVTLSCEQNLNHDAMYWYRQDPGQGLRLIYYSQIVNDFQKGDIAEGYSVSREKKESFPLTVTSAQKNPTAFYLCASHRGPWAFFGQGTRLTVV.

This clonotype was observed a handful of times. The rearrangement joins TRBV6-1 to TRBJ1-1, with D possibly TRBD1 on 6 matching bases. CDR1 and CDR2 (germline): MNHNS, SASEGT. The CDR3 consists of 15 residues. V was clipped by 5 bases and J by 4 bases, with 17 bases between them. For the CDR3, the DNA is TGTGCCAGCAGTCGACAGGATCCAAAGGCCACTGAAGCTTTCTTT. The encoded protein is CASSRQDPKATEAFF.

In the case of this clonotype: At one boundary the junction diverges from the germline segment, which might be a read error. This rearrangement joins TRBV7-9 to TRBJ2-3, with 14 bases matching TRBD2. This CDR3 comprises 19 residues. CDR1 and CDR2 (germline): SEHNR, FQNEAQ (reference sequence). The CDR3 DNA reads TGTGCCGGCAGCTTAGCAGTGGGACTAGCGGGGGACCCCACAGATACGCAGTATTTT. It encodes CAGSLAVGLAGDPTDTQYF.